This T cell receptor (beta chain) was sequenced in a study of blood T cells in healthy people across ages. Across the study: Through template switching, about one barcoded beta molecule was captured per two T cells, as measured in model experiments.

Each individual donor underwent a draw of ten milliliters of peripheral blood. General study results and limits: Estimated diversity, derived from one million T cells, was regarded as an underestimate.

As for this clonotype: What it recognizes is unknown.

The CDR3 runs 12 residues. Germline V lookup: CDR1 SGHTA, CDR2 FQGNSA. The V end lost 5 bases, the J end lost 5 bases, and 10 bases lay between the germline ends. Sample-barcoded 5' priming and a J-beta primer mix drove a second PCR of about 7 to 12 cycles. Each cDNA molecule, via a template-switch adaptor with 12 random nucleotides, was tagged. In TCRdb, the 5' RACE reads were re-called with MiXCR into one record per CDR3 protein. Among fewer than 1,000,000 distinct CDR3 sequences, about 46% were seen once, and the ten largest hold roughly 20%. Sequences were obtained from blood. The clonotype was recovered from a man at least 80 years old in good health. The chain carries TRBV7-2 and TRBJ2-7, with D uncertain. The CDR3 region has the DNA TGTGCCAGCAGCCGGCGCCCAAACGAGCAGTACTTC. As protein: CASSRRPNEQYF.